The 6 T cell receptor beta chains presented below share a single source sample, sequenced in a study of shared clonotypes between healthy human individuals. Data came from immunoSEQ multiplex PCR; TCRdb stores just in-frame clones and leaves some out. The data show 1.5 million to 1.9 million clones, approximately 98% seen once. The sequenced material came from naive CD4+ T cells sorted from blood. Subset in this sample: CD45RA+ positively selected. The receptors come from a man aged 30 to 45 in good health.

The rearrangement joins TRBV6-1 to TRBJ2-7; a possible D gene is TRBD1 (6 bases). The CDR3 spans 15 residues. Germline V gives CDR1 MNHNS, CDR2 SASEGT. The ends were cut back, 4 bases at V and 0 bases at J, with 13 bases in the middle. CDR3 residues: CASSGRTESSYEQYF. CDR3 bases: TGTGCCAGCAGTGGCCGGACAGAAAGCTCCTACGAGCAGTACTTC.

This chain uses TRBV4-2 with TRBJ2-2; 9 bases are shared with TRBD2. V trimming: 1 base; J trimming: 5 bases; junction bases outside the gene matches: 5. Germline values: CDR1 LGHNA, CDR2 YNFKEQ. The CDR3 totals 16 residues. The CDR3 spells CASSQGTSVLTGELFF. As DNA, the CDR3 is TGTGCCAGCAGCCAAGGGACTAGCGTTTTGACCGGGGAGCTGTTTTTT.

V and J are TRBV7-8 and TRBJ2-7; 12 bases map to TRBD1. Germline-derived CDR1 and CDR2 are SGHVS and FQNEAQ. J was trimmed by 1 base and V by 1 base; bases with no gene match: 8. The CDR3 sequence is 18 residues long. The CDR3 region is CASSLVGWGQGASYEQYF. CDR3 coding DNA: TGTGCCAGCAGCTTAGTAGGCTGGGGACAGGGGGCTTCCTACGAGCAGTACTTC.

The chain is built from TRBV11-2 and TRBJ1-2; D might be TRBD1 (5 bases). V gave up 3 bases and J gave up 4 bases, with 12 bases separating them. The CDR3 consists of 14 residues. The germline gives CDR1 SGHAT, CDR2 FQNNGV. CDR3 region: CASSLQGPPYGYTF. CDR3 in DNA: TGTGCCAGCAGCTTGCAGGGTCCGCCCTATGGCTACACCTTC.

The CDR3 spells CAWSVTVRGYTF. The CDR3 region has the DNA TGTGCCTGGAGTGTGACCGTGAGGGGCTACACCTTC. This rearrangement joins TRBV30 to TRBJ1-2; D is unresolved. This CDR3 is built from 12 residues. Germline-derived CDR1 and CDR2 are GTSNPN and SVGIG (reference sequence). V dropped 0 bases and J dropped 8 bases, with 10 bases sitting between them.

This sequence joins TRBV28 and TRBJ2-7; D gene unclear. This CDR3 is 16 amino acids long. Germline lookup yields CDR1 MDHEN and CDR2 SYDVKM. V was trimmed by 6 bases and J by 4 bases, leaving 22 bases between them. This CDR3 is CASSPGSVLRPYEQYF. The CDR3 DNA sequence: TGTGCCAGCAGCCCCGGGTCCGTACTCCGCCCTTACGAGCAGTACTTC.